The present T cell receptor beta chain was sequenced within a study of T cell responses to AZD1222 COVID-19 vaccine. This CDR3 comprises 12 residues. Germline-derived CDR1 and CDR2 are SGHDT and YYEEEE. The V end lost 0 bases, the J end lost 7 bases, and 7 bases lay between the germline ends. The repertoire was sequenced with immunoSEQ multiplex PCR; TCRdb's copy has only in-frame clones and lacks some. The sample lists roughly 140,000 clones, roughly 90% occurring once. This chain links TRBV5-6 with TRBJ1-1; D not resolved. The sample was peripheral blood, taken 28 days after the second AZD1222 dose. This clonotype was sampled from an adult who received the AZD1222 COVID-19 vaccine. The CDR3 nucleotides read TGTGCCAGCAGCTTGGGGGTTTTTGAAGCTTTCTTT. Translation: CASSLGVFEAFF.